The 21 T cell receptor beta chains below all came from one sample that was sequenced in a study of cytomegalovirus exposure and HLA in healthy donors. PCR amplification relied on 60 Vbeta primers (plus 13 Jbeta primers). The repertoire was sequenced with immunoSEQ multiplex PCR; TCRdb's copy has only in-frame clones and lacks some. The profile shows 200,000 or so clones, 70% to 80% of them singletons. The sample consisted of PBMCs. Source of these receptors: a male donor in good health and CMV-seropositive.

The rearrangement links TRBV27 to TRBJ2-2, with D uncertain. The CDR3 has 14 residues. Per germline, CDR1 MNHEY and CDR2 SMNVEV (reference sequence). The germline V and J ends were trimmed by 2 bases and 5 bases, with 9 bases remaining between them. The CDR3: CASSLQRVTGELFF. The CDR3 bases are TGTGCCAGCAGTTTACAACGGGTTACCGGGGAGCTGTTTTTT.

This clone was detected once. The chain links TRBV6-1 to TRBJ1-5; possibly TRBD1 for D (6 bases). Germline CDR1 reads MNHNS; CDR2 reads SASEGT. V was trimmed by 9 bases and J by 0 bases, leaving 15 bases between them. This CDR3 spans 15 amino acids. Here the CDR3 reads CASRTELYSNQPQHF. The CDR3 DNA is TGTGCCAGTCGGACAGAGCTATATAGCAATCAGCCCCAGCATTTT.

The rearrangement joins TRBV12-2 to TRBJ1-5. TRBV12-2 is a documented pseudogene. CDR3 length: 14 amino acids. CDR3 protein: CASRLAVCNQPQHF. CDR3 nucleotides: TGTGCAAGTCGCTTAGCCGTTTGCAATCAGCCCCAGCATTTT.

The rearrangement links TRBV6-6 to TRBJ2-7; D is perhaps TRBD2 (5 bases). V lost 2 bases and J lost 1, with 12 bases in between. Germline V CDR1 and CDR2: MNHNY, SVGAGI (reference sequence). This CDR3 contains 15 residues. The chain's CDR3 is CASSYGLASSYEQYF. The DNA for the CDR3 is TGTGCCAGCAGTTACGGCCTAGCCTCTTCCTACGAGCAGTACTTC.

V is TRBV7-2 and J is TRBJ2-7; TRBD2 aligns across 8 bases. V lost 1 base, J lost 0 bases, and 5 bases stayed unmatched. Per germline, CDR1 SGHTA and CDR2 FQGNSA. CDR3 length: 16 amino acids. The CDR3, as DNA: TGTGCCAGCAGCTTAGTCATAGCGGGGAGCTCCTACGAGCAGTACTTC. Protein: CASSLVIAGSSYEQYF.

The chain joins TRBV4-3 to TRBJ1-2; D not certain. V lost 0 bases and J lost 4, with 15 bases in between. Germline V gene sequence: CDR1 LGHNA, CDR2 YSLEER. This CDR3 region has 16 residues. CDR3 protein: CASSQDGEGLLYGYTF. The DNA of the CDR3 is TGCGCCAGCAGCCAAGATGGAGAAGGCCTCCTCTATGGCTACACCTTC.

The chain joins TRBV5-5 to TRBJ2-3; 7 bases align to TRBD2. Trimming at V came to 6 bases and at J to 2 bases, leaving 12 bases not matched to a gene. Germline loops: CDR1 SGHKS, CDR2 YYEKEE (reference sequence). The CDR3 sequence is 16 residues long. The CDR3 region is CASTIERDLNTDTQYF. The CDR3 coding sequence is TGTGCCAGCACCATCGAGCGGGACTTGAACACAGATACGCAGTATTTT.

As DNA, the CDR3 is TGCGCCAGCAGCCAAGGGACTAGCGGGGTCACCTACAATGAGCAGTTCTTC. This sequence encodes CASSQGTSGVTYNEQFF. This sequence joins TRBV4-1 and TRBJ2-1, with 12 bases matching TRBD2. Germline-derived CDR1 and CDR2 are MGHRA and YSYEKL. V lost 1 base, J lost 2 bases, and 3 bases stayed unmatched. This CDR3 contains 17 residues.

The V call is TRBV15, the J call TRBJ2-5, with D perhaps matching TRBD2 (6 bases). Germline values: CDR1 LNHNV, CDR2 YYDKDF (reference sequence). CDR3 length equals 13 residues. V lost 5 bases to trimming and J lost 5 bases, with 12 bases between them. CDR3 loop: CATSGGLSETQYF. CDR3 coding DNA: TGTGCCACCAGCGGGGGACTCTCGGAGACCCAGTACTTC. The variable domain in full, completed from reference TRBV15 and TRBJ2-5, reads DAMVIQNPRYQVTQFGKPVTLSCSQTLNHNVMYWYQQKSSQAPKLLFHYYDKDFNNEADTPDNFQSRRPNTSFCFLDIRSPGLGDTAMYLCATSGGLSETQYFGPGTRLLVL.

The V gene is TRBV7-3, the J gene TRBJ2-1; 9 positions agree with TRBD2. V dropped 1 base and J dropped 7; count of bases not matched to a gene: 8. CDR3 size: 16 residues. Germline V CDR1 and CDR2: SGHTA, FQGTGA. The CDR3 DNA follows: TGTGCCAGCAGCTTAATTTTAGCGGGAGTGGGGAATGAGCAGTTCTTC. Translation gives CASSLILAGVGNEQFF.

The CDR3 region is CASSLTVGGSSTDTQYF. DNA for the CDR3: TGTGCCAGCAGCTTAACAGTGGGGGGATCTAGCACAGATACGCAGTATTTT. The rearrangement uses TRBV7-3 and TRBJ2-3, with a weak D call TRBD2 (6 bases). The CDR3 loop spans 17 amino acids. CDR1 and CDR2 from the germline V gene are SGHTA and FQGTGA. With 0 bases removed from V and 0 bases from J, the gap between germline ends came to 13 bases.

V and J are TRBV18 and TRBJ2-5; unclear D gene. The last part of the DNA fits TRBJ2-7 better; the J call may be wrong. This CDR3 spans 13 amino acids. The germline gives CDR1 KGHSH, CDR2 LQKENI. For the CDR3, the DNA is TGTGCCAGCTCATCAAACGGAGCCTACGAGCAGTACTTC. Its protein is CASSSNGAYEQYF.

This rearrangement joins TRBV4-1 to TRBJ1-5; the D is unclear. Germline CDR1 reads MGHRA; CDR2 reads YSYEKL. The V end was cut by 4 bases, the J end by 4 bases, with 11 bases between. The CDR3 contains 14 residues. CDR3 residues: CASSPGSLNQPQHF. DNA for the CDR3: TGCGCCAGCAGCCCCGGGAGCTTAAATCAGCCCCAGCATTTT.

The chain's CDR3 is CASSVEAGTEAFF. The CDR3 DNA is TGTGCCAGCAGCGTGGAGGCCGGTACAGAAGCTTTCTTT. The genes are TRBV9 and TRBJ1-1; no clear D. Germline lookup yields CDR1 SGDLS and CDR2 YYNGEE. Trimming shortened V by 2 bases and J by 8 bases, and 13 bases separated the two germline ends. This CDR3 has 13 residues. Full variable domain (outside the CDR3, taken from reference TRBV9 and TRBJ1-1): DSGVTQTPKHLITATGQRVTLRCSPRSGDLSVYWYQQSLDQGLQFLIQYYNGEERAKGNILERFSAQQFPDLHSELNLSSLELGDSALYFCASSVEAGTEAFFGQGTRLTVV.

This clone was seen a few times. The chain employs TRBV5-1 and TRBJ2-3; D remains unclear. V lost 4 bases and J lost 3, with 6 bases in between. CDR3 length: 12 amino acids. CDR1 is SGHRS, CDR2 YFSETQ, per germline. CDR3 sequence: CASSPPTDTQYF. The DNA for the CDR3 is TGCGCCAGCAGCCCCCCGACAGATACGCAGTATTTT. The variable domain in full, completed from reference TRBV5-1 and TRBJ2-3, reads KAGVTQTPRYLIKTRGQQVTLSCSPISGHRSVSWYQQTPGQGLQFLFEYFSETQRNKGNFPGRFSGRQFSNSRSEMNVSTLELGDSALYLCASSPPTDTQYFGPGTRLTVL.

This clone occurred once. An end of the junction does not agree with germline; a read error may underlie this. In nucleotides, the CDR3 is TGCAGTGCTAGAGATCCACCCCGGGATCTCTTC. Translation gives CSARDPPRDLF. J is TRBJ1-2 and V is TRBV20-1; D is unresolved. CDR1 and CDR2 from the germline V gene are DFQATT and SNEGSKA (reference sequence). This CDR3 has 11 residues.

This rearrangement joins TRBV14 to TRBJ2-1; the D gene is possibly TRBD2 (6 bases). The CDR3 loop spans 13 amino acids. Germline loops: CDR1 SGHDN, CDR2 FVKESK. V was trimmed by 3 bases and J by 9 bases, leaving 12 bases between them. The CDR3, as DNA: TGTGCCAGCAGCCAGAGCGTCGGGGGTGAGCAGTTCTTC. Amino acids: CASSQSVGGEQFF.

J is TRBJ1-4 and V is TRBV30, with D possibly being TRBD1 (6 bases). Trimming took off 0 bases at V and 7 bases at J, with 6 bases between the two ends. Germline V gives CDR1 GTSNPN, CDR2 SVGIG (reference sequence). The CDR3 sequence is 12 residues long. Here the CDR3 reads CAWSVQGEKLFF. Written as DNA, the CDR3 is TGTGCCTGGAGTGTACAGGGTGAAAAACTGTTTTTT.

CDR3 in amino acids: CASSLSGNGPSSGTIYF. CDR3 bases: TGTGCCAGCAGTTTATCTGGGAACGGCCCTAGCTCCGGCACCATATATTTT. The rearrangement links TRBV27 to TRBJ1-3; D not certain. V lost 0 bases to trimming and J lost 9 bases, with 21 bases between them. Per germline, CDR1 MNHEY and CDR2 SMNVEV (reference sequence). This CDR3 spans 17 amino acids.

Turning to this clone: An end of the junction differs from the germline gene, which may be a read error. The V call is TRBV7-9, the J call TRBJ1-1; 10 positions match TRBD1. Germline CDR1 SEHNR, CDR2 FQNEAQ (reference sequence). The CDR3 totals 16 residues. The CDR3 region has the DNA TGTTCCAGCAGCCCCCTCCCGGGACAGGGGCCCACTGAAGCTTTCTTT. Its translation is CSSSPLPGQGPTEAFF.

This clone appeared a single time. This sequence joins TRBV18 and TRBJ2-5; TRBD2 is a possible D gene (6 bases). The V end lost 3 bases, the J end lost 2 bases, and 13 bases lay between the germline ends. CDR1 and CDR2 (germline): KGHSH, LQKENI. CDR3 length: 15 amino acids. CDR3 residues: CASSPRGRIQETQYF. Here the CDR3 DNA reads TGTGCCAGCTCACCGCGGGGACGGATTCAAGAGACCCAGTACTTC.